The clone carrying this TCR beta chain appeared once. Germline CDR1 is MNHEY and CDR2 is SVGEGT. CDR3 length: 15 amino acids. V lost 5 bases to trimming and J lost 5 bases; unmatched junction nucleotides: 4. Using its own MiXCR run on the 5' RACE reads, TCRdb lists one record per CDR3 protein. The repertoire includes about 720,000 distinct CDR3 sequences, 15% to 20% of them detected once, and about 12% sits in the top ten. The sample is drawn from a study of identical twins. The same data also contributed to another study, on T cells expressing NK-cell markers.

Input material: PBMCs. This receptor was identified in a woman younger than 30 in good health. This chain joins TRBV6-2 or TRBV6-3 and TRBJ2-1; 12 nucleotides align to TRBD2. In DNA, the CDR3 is TGTGCCAGCAGTCTAGCGGGAGGGCTGAACAATGAGCAGTTCTTC. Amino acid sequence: CASSLAGGLNNEQFF.